Listed here are 15 T cell receptor beta chains from one sample, sequenced in a study of Graves' ophthalmopathy and Graves' hyperthyroidism. From RNA, the CDR3 regions of TCR beta chains were amplified and sequenced. After a first-round RT-PCR with HTBI primers, a second-round multiplex PCR was run. TCRdb reanalysed the multiplex PCR reads using MiXCR and keeps one entry per CDR3 protein. The sample lists 680,000 or so distinct CDR3 sequences, 22% occurring once. Sample: peripheral blood. Receptor source: a woman under 30 with stable Graves' hyperthyroidism. Some clones in this sample may be carry-over from other donors' samples.

The V gene is TRBV6-1, the J gene TRBJ2-7, with TRBD1 identical over 7 bases. The ends lost 7 bases at V and 0 bases at J; junction bases unmatched: 12. The germline gives CDR1 MNHNS, CDR2 SASEGT. This CDR3 spans 16 amino acids. CDR3 nucleotide sequence: TGTGCCAGCACCCAAGGAGACAGGGTCCTCTCCTACGAGCAGTACTTC. It yields the protein CASTQGDRVLSYEQYF.

This clonotype showed up many times. The rearrangement links TRBV2 to TRBJ2-5, with D maybe TRBD1 (5 bases). V was clipped by 4 bases and J by 1 base, with 10 bases between them. CDR1 SNHLY and CDR2 FYNNEI come from the germline V gene. CDR3 length: 14 residues. CDR3 region: CASSGQGPQETQYF. In DNA form, the CDR3 reads TGTGCCAGCAGTGGGCAGGGTCCCCAAGAGACCCAGTACTTC.

Many counts were recorded for this clonotype. J is TRBJ2-5 and V is TRBV9, with D perhaps matching TRBD2 (5 bases). There are 17 residues in the CDR3. Trimming took off 0 bases at V and 1 base at J, with 16 bases between the two ends. Germline loops: CDR1 SGDLS, CDR2 YYNGEE. The CDR3 region is CASSVGLLLSGQETQYF. The CDR3 nucleotides are TGTGCCAGCAGCGTAGGCCTCCTGTTGAGCGGCCAAGAGACCCAGTACTTC.

This clonotype has at least ten counts. V gene TRBV6-5 combines with J gene TRBJ2-7, with D perhaps being TRBD1 or TRBD2 (5 bases each). Per germline, CDR1 MNHEY and CDR2 SVGAGI. V was shortened by 4 bases and J by 2 bases, with 15 bases between the two germline ends. The CDR3 is made up of 15 amino acids. This CDR3 is CASSSLPGRPYEQYF. As DNA, the CDR3 is TGTGCCAGCAGTTCACTTCCGGGACGACCCTACGAGCAGTACTTC.

This clonotype was counted between two and nine times. V and J are TRBV12-3 or TRBV12-4 and TRBJ2-7; no firm D call. Trimming pared 3 bases from V and 0 bases from J, leaving 12 bases between. The CDR3 consists of 15 residues. As DNA, the CDR3 is TGTGCCAGCAGTTTTGGGCTATTGTACTCCTACGAGCAGTACTTC. It encodes CASSFGLLYSYEQYF.

This clonotype was found a few times. CDR3 bases: TGTGCCAGCACCCCGGGTTTTCAGACCGGGGAGCTGTTTTTT. Its protein is CASTPGFQTGELFF. The chain joins TRBV12-3 or TRBV12-4 to TRBJ2-2; the D is unclear. The CDR3 has 14 residues. V was trimmed by 7 bases and J by 5 bases, leaving 14 bases between them.

This clonotype was seen a few times. This chain connects TRBV18 to TRBJ1-1; maybe TRBD1 (5 bases). V was shortened by 3 bases and J by 6 bases, with 26 bases between the two germline ends. The V gene's germline CDR1 is KGHSH and CDR2 LQKENI. The CDR3 loop spans 18 amino acids. CDR3 protein: CASSPTSDSRGAGSEAFF. For the CDR3, the DNA is TGTGCCAGCTCACCGACCTCAGACAGTCGCGGGGCAGGCTCTGAAGCTTTCTTT.

This clonotype appeared many times. V gene TRBV5-4 combines with J gene TRBJ1-1; D may be TRBD1 (6 bases). The germline V and J ends were trimmed by 4 bases and 3 bases, with 13 bases remaining between them. The CDR3 runs to 14 residues. Germline V lookup: CDR1 SGHNT, CDR2 YYREEE (reference sequence). The CDR3 nucleotides are TGTGCCAGCAGCGGGGGGGCGCGGTACACTGAAGCTTTCTTT. It encodes CASSGGARYTEAFF. Full variable domain (missing parts from reference TRBV5-4 and TRBJ1-1): ETGVTQSPTHLIKTRGQQVTLRCSSQSGHNTVSWYQQALGQGPQFIFQYYREEENGRGNFPPRFSGLQFPNYSSELNVNALELDDSALYLCASSGGARYTEAFFGQGTRLTVV.

Concerning this clonotype: This clone may be a read error of a much larger clone one base away. This chain uses TRBV12-3 or TRBV12-4 with TRBJ2-5; D call uncertain. The CDR3 is made up of 14 amino acids. Trimming pared 8 bases from V and 3 bases from J, leaving 16 bases between. The CDR3 DNA follows: TGTGCCAGCGGCCAAGGGTCGGCGGAAGAGACCCAGTACTTC. Residues: CASGQGSAEETQYF.

This clonotype was seen ten or more times. The V and J genes are TRBV2 and TRBJ1-6, with D perhaps matching TRBD1 (5 bases). The CDR3 consists of 13 residues. Between the trimmed V and J ends, which lost 8 bases and 6 bases, there was a span of 11 bases. The germline gives CDR1 SNHLY, CDR2 FYNNEI. As DNA, the CDR3 is TGTGCCAGCCGTCGGCAGGGTAATTCACCCCTCCACTTT. Protein product: CASRRQGNSPLHF.

The rearrangement joins TRBV6-5 to TRBJ2-7; 7 bases line up with TRBD1. V trimming: 7 bases; J trimming: 5 bases; junction bases outside the gene matches: 14. This CDR3 region has 15 residues. In germline, CDR1 is MNHEY, CDR2 SVGAGI. CDR3 DNA sequence: TGTGCCAGCATTTCTCGCCGGGCAGGGGGAAACGAGCAGTACTTC. It codes for CASISRRAGGNEQYF.

This clonotype occurred a few times. This may be a read error: a much more frequent sequence differs by one nucleotide. The conserved closing phenylalanine or tryptophan is absent in this CDR3, likely reflecting a read error. The gene calls are TRBV6-1 and TRBJ2-2; 7 nucleotides agree with TRBD1. The CDR3 covers 14 residues. The ends lost 3 bases at V and 4 bases at J; junction bases unmatched: 2. The V gene's germline CDR1 is MNHNS and CDR2 SASEGT. The CDR3 spells CASSDYRGTGELFV. CDR3 DNA sequence: TGTGCCAGCAGTGACTACAGGGGCACCGGGGAGCTGTTTGTT.

This clonotype has at least ten counts. The rearrangement uses TRBV4-1 and TRBJ1-2; D ambiguous. Trimming took 0 bases from V and 5 from J, leaving 13 bases between them. The CDR3 contains 15 residues. From germline, CDR1 is MGHRA and CDR2 YSYEKL. The CDR3, as DNA: TGCGCCAGCAGCCAAGAAGAGGGTCGAGGATATGGCTACACCTTC. Translated: CASSQEEGRGYGYTF.

Many counts were recorded for this clonotype. The chain carries TRBV6-1 and TRBJ1-5; possible D gene TRBD1, 6 bases. This CDR3 spans 15 amino acids. Germline V gene data show CDR1 as MNHNS and CDR2 as SASEGT. The ends were cut back, 1 base at V and 5 bases at J, with 12 bases in the middle. CDR3 DNA: TGTGCCAGCAGTGAAGGTAGGGGGTGGTATCAGCCCCAGCATTTT. Translated: CASSEGRGWYQPQHF.

This clonotype was counted many times. The genes are TRBV6-1 and TRBJ1-2; TRBD1 matches at 7 bases. Germline lookup yields CDR1 MNHNS and CDR2 SASEGT. The ends lost 6 bases at V and 5 bases at J; junction bases unmatched: 15. The CDR3 has 16 residues. The chain's CDR3 is CASSAYGAQGLYGYTF. CDR3 DNA: TGTGCCAGCAGCGCGTATGGGGCACAGGGGCTTTATGGCTACACCTTC.